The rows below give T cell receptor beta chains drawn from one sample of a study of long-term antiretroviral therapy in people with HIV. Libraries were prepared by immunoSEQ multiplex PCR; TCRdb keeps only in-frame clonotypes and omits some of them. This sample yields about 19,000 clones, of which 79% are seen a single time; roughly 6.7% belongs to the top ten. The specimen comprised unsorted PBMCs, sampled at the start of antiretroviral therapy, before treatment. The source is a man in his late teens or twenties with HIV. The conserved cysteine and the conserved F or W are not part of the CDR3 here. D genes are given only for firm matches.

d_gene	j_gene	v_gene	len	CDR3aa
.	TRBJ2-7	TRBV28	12	ASSPASLGEEQY
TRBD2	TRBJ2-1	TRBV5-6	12	ASSPGLALHEQF
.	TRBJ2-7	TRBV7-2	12	ASSSSVSFYEQY
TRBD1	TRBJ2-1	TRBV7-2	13	ASSHGQAIYNEQF
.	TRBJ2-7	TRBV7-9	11	ASSSGTSYEQY
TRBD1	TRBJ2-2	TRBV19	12	ASKGQGQSGELF
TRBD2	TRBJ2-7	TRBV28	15	ASSGTIGRGSSYEQY
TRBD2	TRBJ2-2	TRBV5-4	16	ASSSTSGRALGTGELF
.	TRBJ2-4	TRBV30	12	ARQDELAKNIQY
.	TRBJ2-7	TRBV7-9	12	ASSTAHGTKEQY
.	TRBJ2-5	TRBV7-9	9	ASSSKETQY
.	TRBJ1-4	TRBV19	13	ASRRKGHLNEKLF
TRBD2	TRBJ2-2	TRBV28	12	ASSQTSAAGELF
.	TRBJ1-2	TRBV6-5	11	ASSYSMATGYT
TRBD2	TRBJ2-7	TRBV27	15	ASSLTGTSGPIYEQY
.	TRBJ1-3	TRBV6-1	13	ASSVQGTSGNTIY
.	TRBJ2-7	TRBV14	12	ASSLGGRYYEQY
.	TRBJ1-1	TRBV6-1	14	ASSGSRTTQNTEAF
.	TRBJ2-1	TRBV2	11	ASSGSVGNEQF
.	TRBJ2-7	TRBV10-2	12	ASSDHWASYEQY
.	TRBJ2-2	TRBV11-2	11	ASGSGITGELF
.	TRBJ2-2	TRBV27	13	ASREIGRYTGELF
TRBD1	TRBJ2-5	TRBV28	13	ASSLGLGGKNGQY
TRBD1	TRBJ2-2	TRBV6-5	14	ASSFSGTGNTGELF
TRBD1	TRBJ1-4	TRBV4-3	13	ASSQEGQGGEKLF
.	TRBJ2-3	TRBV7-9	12	ASSPGRSTDTQY
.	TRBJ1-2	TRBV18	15	ASSPPGGVRENYGYT
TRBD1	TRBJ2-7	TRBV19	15	ASSQQGAATSSYEQY
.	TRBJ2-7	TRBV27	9	ASSAGNEQY
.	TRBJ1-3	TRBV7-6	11	ASRGFSGNTIY
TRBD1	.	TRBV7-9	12	ASSNWDRPYEQY
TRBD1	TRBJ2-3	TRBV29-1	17	SVEGQTGGAVLVSDTQY
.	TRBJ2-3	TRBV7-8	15	ASSARGMGGSTDTQY
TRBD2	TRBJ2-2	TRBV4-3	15	ASSQSSGRGNTGELF
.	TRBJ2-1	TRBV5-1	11	ASSLVPYNEQF
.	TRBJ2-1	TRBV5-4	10	ASSSPGNEQF
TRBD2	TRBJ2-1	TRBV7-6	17	ASSYSPYSLAGENNEQF
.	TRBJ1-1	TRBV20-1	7	SARPEAF
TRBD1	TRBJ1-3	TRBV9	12	ASSAGTAGNTIY
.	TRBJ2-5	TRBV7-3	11	ASSLLPEETQY
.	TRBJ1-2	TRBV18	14	ASSPVDGGHDYGYT
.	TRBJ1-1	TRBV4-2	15	ASSQDEVLGTGTEAF
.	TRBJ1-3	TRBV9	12	ASSPSRGSNTIY
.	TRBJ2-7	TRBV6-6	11	ASSLGLAYEQY
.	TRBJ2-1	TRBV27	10	ASGLNSREQF
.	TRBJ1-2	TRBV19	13	ATGDAGTKNYGYT
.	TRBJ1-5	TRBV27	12	ASSLDRLSGPQH
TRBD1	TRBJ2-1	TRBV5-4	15	ASSMPGTAIQYNEQF
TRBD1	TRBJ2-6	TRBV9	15	ASSVVGGGSGANVLT
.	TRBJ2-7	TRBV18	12	ASSPRNRAYEQY
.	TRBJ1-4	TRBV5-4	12	ASSLASTNEKLF